The clone carrying this T cell receptor (beta chain) appeared many times. What it binds is unknown. These data are taken from a study of blood T cells in healthy people across ages. Together with a sample-barcoded 5' primer, a J-beta primer mix was included in a second PCR lasting about 7 to 12 cycles. Using its own MiXCR run on the 5' RACE reads, TCRdb lists one record per CDR3 protein. The sample yields roughly 1,700,000 distinct CDR3 sequences, roughly 30% seen once. Study observations and caveats: Getting older went along with TCR beta diversity per million T cells dropping roughly linearly. Estimated diversity across one million T cells was deemed an underestimate.

The CDR3 sequence is 16 residues long. Germline V gives CDR1 LGHDT, CDR2 YNNKEL (reference sequence). V lost 1 base and J 3 bases, leaving 13 bases between the germline ends. The chain couples TRBV3-1 to TRBJ2-1, with D hard to call. The receptor was derived from a woman aged 25-40 years in good health. Sequencing input: blood. CDR3 in DNA: TGTGCCAGCAGCCAAGGTAACAGTGTTCTCTACAATGAGCAGTTCTTC. Residues: CASSQGNSVLYNEQFF.